Presented here are 18 T cell receptor beta chains from one specimen sequenced in a study of naive and memory T cell subsets. Both TRBC1 and TRBC2 were covered by a beta constant-region primer of two equimolar oligonucleotides. Nested alpha and beta constant-region primers with the SP2 primer drove four PCR rounds on ligated cDNA. Each CDR3 protein gets one entry after TCRdb re-called the UMI-ligation and nested PCR reads with MiXCR. Of approximately 80,000 distinct CDR3 sequences listed, 9% to 9.5% are singletons. Sequenced input: naive CD8+ T cells from blood. The receptors originated from a human donor in good health.

This clonotype was counted between two and nine times. This chain joins TRBV28 and TRBJ1-5, with 8 bases matching TRBD1. The CDR3 totals 15 residues. After removal of 8 bases from V and 5 bases from J, the junction contained 11 bases not matched to a gene. Germline loops: CDR1 MDHEN, CDR2 SYDVKM. CDR3 in amino acids: CASGLQGVRDQPQHF. Here the CDR3 DNA reads TGTGCCAGCGGCTTACAGGGGGTAAGGGATCAGCCCCAGCATTTT.

This clonotype was seen many times. The chain couples TRBV29-1 to TRBJ2-1; TRBD2 is a possible D gene (6 bases). V lost 0 bases, J lost 9 bases, and 12 bases lay in between. The length of the CDR3 is 13 residues. The germline V gene encodes CDR1 SQVTM and CDR2 ANQGSEA. The CDR3 DNA follows: TGCAGCGTTGAAGATCTGAGGGAGGCTGAGCAGTTCTTC. The encoded protein is CSVEDLREAEQFF.

V usage is TRBV6-5 and J usage is TRBJ2-7; D might be TRBD1 (6 bases). Germline lookup yields CDR1 MNHEY and CDR2 SVGAGI. This CDR3 contains 12 residues. The germline V and J ends were trimmed by 6 bases and 6 bases, with 12 bases remaining between them. CDR3: CASSIQGSEQYF. In DNA, the CDR3 is TGTGCCAGCAGCATACAGGGTTCCGAGCAGTACTTC.

At least ten counts were recorded for this clonotype. The rearrangement joins TRBV29-1 to TRBJ2-1, with D possibly being TRBD2 (5 bases). The CDR3 has 13 amino acids. Trimming removed 6 bases at V and 6 bases at J, with 15 bases between. Germline CDR1 SQVTM, CDR2 ANQGSEA. CDR3 region: CSVGGPGFNEQFF. The CDR3 DNA is TGCAGCGTCGGAGGCCCGGGATTCAATGAGCAGTTCTTC.

There are many counts of this clonotype. The chain links TRBV4-1 to TRBJ1-2, with 8 bases lining up with TRBD1. The CDR3 extends over 18 amino acids. CDR1 and CDR2 (germline): MGHRA, YSYEKL. Germline trimming cut 6 bases from V and 1 base from J; bases unmatched to any gene: 16. CDR3 in amino acids: CASSQAEGQGRSNYGYTF. The CDR3 region has the DNA TGCGCCAGCAGTCAGGCCGAAGGACAGGGAAGGAGTAACTATGGCTACACCTTC.

This clonotype was observed many times. The V call is TRBV7-9, the J call TRBJ1-1, with 8 bases that match TRBD1. The CDR3 runs to 13 residues. Germline CDR1 is SEHNR and CDR2 is FQNEAQ (reference sequence). V was clipped by 6 bases and J by 5 bases; unmatched bases: 5. CDR3 DNA sequence: TGTGCCAGCAGAGGAGACAGGGGTACTGAAGCTTTCTTT. Its protein is CASRGDRGTEAFF.

This clonotype was counted at least ten times. The J gene is TRBJ2-3, the V gene TRBV12-3 or TRBV12-4, with TRBD2 matching over 10 bases. V dropped 3 bases and J dropped 2; count of bases not matched to a gene: 5. This CDR3 is 16 amino acids long. CDR3 coding DNA: TGTGCCAGCAGTTTCGAAGCGGGAGGGTTCACAGATACGCAGTATTTT. Translating gives CASSFEAGGFTDTQYF.

This clonotype was counted at least ten times. The chain links TRBV10-3 to TRBJ2-7, with 11 bases identical to TRBD1. V shed 2 bases and J 7 bases; nucleotides not matched to a gene: 7. Germline values: CDR1 ENHRY, CDR2 SYGVKD. The CDR3 totals 15 residues. CDR3 in amino acids: CAISEPGQGAQEQYF. For the CDR3, the DNA is TGTGCCATCAGTGAGCCCGGACAGGGGGCACAGGAGCAGTACTTC.

This clonotype was counted many times. The rearrangement uses TRBV3-1 and TRBJ2-7; D is uncertain. The CDR3 contains 14 residues. Trimming cost V 4 bases and J 5 bases, with 15 bases left between them. Germline CDR1 is LGHDT and CDR2 is YNNKEL (reference sequence). The DNA for the CDR3 is TGTGCCAGCAGCCCATTCATCGGTACCGACGAGCAGTACTTC. Translated, it gives CASSPFIGTDEQYF.

This clonotype showed up just a few times. The CDR3 sequence is CASIRTSGRYEQYF. The CDR3, as DNA: TGTGCCAGCATTCGGACTAGCGGTCGGTACGAGCAGTACTTC. The chain combines TRBV6-5 with TRBJ2-7; 10 bases are shared with TRBD2. With V trimmed by 7 bases and J by 4 bases, 7 bases remained unmatched. The germline gives CDR1 MNHEY, CDR2 SVGAGI. The CDR3 extends over 14 amino acids.

At least ten counts were recorded for this clonotype. The chain carries TRBV24-1 and TRBJ1-6; D is uncertain. This CDR3 is 14 amino acids long. The germline V gene has CDR1 KGHDR and CDR2 SFDVKD. V lost 4 bases and J 7 bases, leaving 10 bases between the germline ends. This chain's CDR3 is CATSDRAVNSPLHF. The CDR3 DNA follows: TGTGCCACCAGTGACCGAGCAGTAAATTCACCCCTCCACTTT.

The chain recombines TRBV23-1 with TRBJ1-5, with D uncertain. TRBV23-1 carries the ORF label, with uncertain function. CDR3 length: 13 residues. Trimming left V 7 bases short and J 2 bases short, with 9 bases between. The CDR3 is CASTDRRNQPQHF. The CDR3 nucleotides are TGCGCCAGCACCGATAGACGCAATCAGCCCCAGCATTTT.

This clonotype occurred many times. The chain combines TRBV20-1 with TRBJ2-2; 7 bases are a match to TRBD1. V trimming: 0 bases; J trimming: 7 bases; junction bases outside the gene matches: 14. CDR1 and CDR2 from the germline V gene are DFQATT and SNEGSKA (reference sequence). The CDR3 is 17 amino acids. The CDR3 bases are TGCAGTGCTAGAGATCGTGAGCCGGGACAGATAAGCGGGGAGCTGTTTTTT. It translates to CSARDREPGQISGELFF.

This clonotype was seen many times. This chain uses TRBV27 with TRBJ1-5; tentative D call: TRBD1 (5 bases). V was cut by 8 bases and J by 4 bases, with 9 bases left in between. The CDR3 is made up of 12 amino acids. The V gene's germline CDR1 is MNHEY and CDR2 SMNVEV (reference sequence). CDR3 in DNA: TGTGCCAGCGGGGGGGGAAATCAGCCCCAGCATTTT. Its protein product is CASGGGNQPQHF.

This clonotype has at least ten counts. The chain employs TRBV12-3 or TRBV12-4 and TRBJ2-2, with D unclear. V was clipped by 4 bases and J by 3 bases, with 3 bases between them. The CDR3 is 12 residues long. CDR3 bases: TGTGCCAGCAGTTCGGACACCGGGGAGCTGTTTTTT. Its translation is CASSSDTGELFF.

This clonotype was found many times. The chain is built from TRBV5-1 and TRBJ2-5; maybe TRBD1 (6 bases). V was shortened by 2 bases and J by 2 bases, with 16 bases between the two germline ends. CDR1 and CDR2 from the germline V gene are SGHRS and YFSETQ. The CDR3 covers 16 residues. The CDR3 nucleotides read TGCGCCAGCAGCTTTTTTTCAGGGGCTACACAAGAGACCCAGTACTTC. Its translation is CASSFFSGATQETQYF.

This clonotype was seen repeatedly, ten times or more. The rearrangement links TRBV24-1 to TRBJ1-2, with D unresolved. The CDR3 runs 14 residues. Germline lookup yields CDR1 KGHDR and CDR2 SFDVKD. V gave up 3 bases and J gave up 1 base, with 8 bases separating them. The DNA for the CDR3 is TGTGCCACCAGTGATCCCGAGGATAACTATGGCTACACCTTC. Translated, it gives CATSDPEDNYGYTF.

The rearrangement joins TRBV15 to TRBJ2-4, with 8 nucleotides matching TRBD2. Germline-derived CDR1 and CDR2 are LNHNV and YYDKDF (reference sequence). This CDR3 region has 15 residues. Trimming removed 5 bases from V and 0 bases from J; junction bases left unmatched: 3. The CDR3 nucleotides read TGTGCCACCAGCGCCCGGGGGGGAGCCAAAAACATTCAGTACTTC. It translates to CATSARGGAKNIQYF.